The clone carrying this T cell receptor beta chain was seen a single time. The antigen is unknown. The sample is drawn from a study of T cell responses to AZD1222 COVID-19 vaccine. Study findings and constraints: No repertoire was sampled before or during the peak T cell response, only after it.

Assay used: immunoSEQ multiplex PCR; TCRdb lists only in-frame clones, some missing. The table shows fewer than 100,000 clones, with around 84% occurring only once. There are 15 residues in the CDR3. Germline values: CDR1 DFQATT, CDR2 SNEGSKA (reference sequence). The ends were cut back, 3 bases at V and 3 bases at J, with 15 bases in the middle. The sequences come from peripheral blood, collected 28 days after the second AZD1222 dose. The clonotype comes from an adult who received the AZD1222 COVID-19 vaccine. This chain links TRBV20-1 with TRBJ1-5; D is perhaps TRBD1 (6 bases). The CDR3 coding sequence is TGCAGTGCTAGTGTGGGGAGGGGGGACAATCAGCCCCAGCATTTT. Translation gives CSASVGRGDNQPQHF.